The rows below give T cell receptor beta chains drawn from one sample of a study of immune cell composition in non-small cell lung cancer. The data were produced by immunoSEQ multiplex PCR, yet TCRdb's version contains in-frame clones alone and is incomplete. The sample records more than 15,000 clones, 70% to 80% being singletons. This same sample was also part of a study on CD4 T cells in lung cancer.

Specimen: non-adjacent lung tissue. The origin of the receptors is a human donor with non-small cell lung cancer. Each CDR3 is given with its conserved first and last residue. The order of the fields is CDR3 protein, CDR3 DNA, D gene, J gene, V gene, clone size. D genes are given only for firm matches. Clone sizes are given selectively: once, few, many, or a class where the clone is expanded.

CDR3aa: CASRPLTGGNEKLFF
CDR3nt: TGTGCCAGCAGACCTCTGACAGGGGGGAATGAAAAACTGTTTTTT
d_gene: TRBD1
j_gene: TRBJ1-4
v_gene: TRBV6-6
abundance: few

CDR3aa: CASSQGWGADYGYTF
CDR3nt: TGCGCCAGCAGCCAAGGGTGGGGGGCAGACTATGGCTACACCTTC
d_gene: NA
j_gene: TRBJ1-2
v_gene: TRBV4-1
abundance: few

CDR3aa: CASSQYSGTHQPQHF
CDR3nt: TGCGCCAGCAGCCAATACTCGGGGACCCATCAGCCCCAGCATTTT
d_gene: NA
j_gene: TRBJ1-5
v_gene: TRBV4-1
abundance: NA

CDR3aa: CASSEGFRGYTF
CDR3nt: TGTGCCAGTAGTGAAGGGTTTCGTGGCTACACCTTC
d_gene: NA
j_gene: TRBJ1-2
v_gene: TRBV19
abundance: NA

CDR3aa: CASRIRQGAGELFF
CDR3nt: TGTGCCAGCAGGATTAGACAGGGGGCGGGGGAGCTGTTTTTT
d_gene: TRBD1
j_gene: TRBJ2-2
v_gene: TRBV27
abundance: NA

CDR3aa: CATVPSNNFYGYTF
CDR3nt: TGTGCCACCGTACCCAGCAATAACTTCTATGGCTACACCTTC
d_gene: NA
j_gene: TRBJ1-2
v_gene: TRBV10-3
abundance: NA

CDR3aa: CASSLASGGFGRSEQFF
CDR3nt: TGTGCCAGCAGCTTGGCTAGCGGGGGGTTCGGTAGGAGTGAGCAGTTCTTC
d_gene: TRBD2
j_gene: TRBJ2-1
v_gene: TRBV5-4
abundance: NA

CDR3aa: CASLAVWDKNIQYF
CDR3nt: TGTGCCAGTCTGGCAGTATGGGACAAAAACATTCAGTACTTC
d_gene: NA
j_gene: TRBJ2-4
v_gene: TRBV19
abundance: NA

CDR3aa: CASSLSGRGVRTGELFF
CDR3nt: TGTGCCAGCAGTTTATCCGGCAGGGGAGTTAGAACCGGGGAGCTGTTTTTT
d_gene: NA
j_gene: TRBJ2-2
v_gene: TRBV28
abundance: NA

CDR3aa: CASSPIISSGNTIYF
CDR3nt: TGCGCCAGCAGCCCGATAATCTCCTCTGGAAACACCATATATTTT
d_gene: NA
j_gene: TRBJ1-3
v_gene: TRBV5-1
abundance: NA

CDR3aa: CASSTLSSGATDTQYF
CDR3nt: TGTGCCAGCAGCACCCTTTCTAGCGGGGCCACAGATACGCAGTATTTT
d_gene: TRBD2
j_gene: TRBJ2-3
v_gene: TRBV5-6
abundance: NA

CDR3aa: CASSYSIWEGNEQFF
CDR3nt: TGTGCCAGCAGTTACTCGATTTGGGAGGGAAATGAGCAGTTCTTC
d_gene: TRBD2
j_gene: TRBJ2-1
v_gene: TRBV6-6
abundance: NA

CDR3aa: CSAGTGGNTEAFF
CDR3nt: TGCAGCGCTGGGACAGGCGGGAACACTGAAGCTTTCTTT
d_gene: TRBD1
j_gene: TRBJ1-1
v_gene: TRBV29-1
abundance: NA

CDR3aa: CASSTQTSGSPIRDTQYF
CDR3nt: TGTGCCAGCAGTACGCAGACTAGCGGGTCTCCGATTAGAGATACGCAGTATTTT
d_gene: TRBD2
j_gene: TRBJ2-3
v_gene: TRBV28
abundance: NA

CDR3aa: CSANLYGYTF
CDR3nt: TGCAGTGCTAACCTCTATGGCTACACCTTC
d_gene: NA
j_gene: TRBJ1-2
v_gene: TRBV20-1
abundance: NA

CDR3aa: CASSLGARQGGTEAFF
CDR3nt: TGTGCCAGCAGCTTAGGGGCCCGACAGGGCGGCACTGAAGCTTTCTTT
d_gene: TRBD1
j_gene: TRBJ1-1
v_gene: TRBV7-9
abundance: NA

CDR3aa: CASSPDRGQRTEAFF
CDR3nt: TGTGCCAGTAGTCCGGACAGGGGGCAGAGGACTGAAGCTTTCTTT
d_gene: TRBD1
j_gene: TRBJ1-1
v_gene: TRBV19
abundance: NA

CDR3aa: CSVEVAGVDTQYF
CDR3nt: TGCAGCGTTGAAGTAGCGGGAGTGGATACGCAGTATTTT
d_gene: TRBD2
j_gene: TRBJ2-3
v_gene: TRBV29-1
abundance: NA

CDR3aa: CAISEAQRGGHAQYF
CDR3nt: TGTGCCATCAGTGAGGCCCAGCGGGGGGGCCATGCGCAGTATTTT
d_gene: TRBD2
j_gene: TRBJ2-3
v_gene: TRBV10-3
abundance: NA

CDR3aa: CASIARLAGEGNEQFF
CDR3nt: TGTGCCAGCATCGCGAGACTAGCGGGAGAAGGCAATGAGCAGTTCTTC
d_gene: TRBD2
j_gene: TRBJ2-1
v_gene: TRBV5-4
abundance: NA

CDR3aa: CASSVTARGAQETQYF
CDR3nt: TGTGCCAGCAGCGTGACGGCGCGGGGTGCGCAAGAGACCCAGTACTTC
d_gene: NA
j_gene: TRBJ2-5
v_gene: TRBV9
abundance: NA

CDR3aa: CASSLYQGASNTEAFF
CDR3nt: TGTGCCAGCAGCTTGTACCAGGGGGCCTCGAACACTGAAGCTTTCTTT
d_gene: TRBD1
j_gene: TRBJ1-1
v_gene: TRBV7-2
abundance: NA

CDR3aa: CASGLYSYYEQYF
CDR3nt: TGTGCTAGTGGTTTGTATTCGTACTACGAGCAGTACTTC
d_gene: NA
j_gene: TRBJ2-7
v_gene: TRBV12-5
abundance: NA

CDR3aa: CSVPDGFYGYTF
CDR3nt: TGCAGCGTTCCGGACGGGTTCTATGGCTACACCTTC
d_gene: NA
j_gene: TRBJ1-2
v_gene: TRBV29-1
abundance: few

CDR3aa: CATEDRLQETQYF
CDR3nt: TGTGCCACCGAGGACAGGTTACAAGAGACCCAGTACTTC
d_gene: TRBD1
j_gene: TRBJ2-5
v_gene: TRBV10-3
abundance: NA

CDR3aa: CASSRPPTGVSTEAFF
CDR3nt: TGTGCCAGCAGCCGACCCCCGACAGGGGTTAGCACTGAAGCTTTCTTT
d_gene: TRBD1
j_gene: TRBJ1-1
v_gene: TRBV7-2
abundance: NA

CDR3aa: CASSLGTRGYEAFF
CDR3nt: TGTGCCAGCAGCTTAGGCACCCGGGGTTATGAAGCTTTCTTT
d_gene: NA
j_gene: TRBJ1-1
v_gene: TRBV5-8
abundance: NA

CDR3aa: CASITGAGGITDTQYF
CDR3nt: TGTGCCAGCATTACCGGGGCGGGGGGAATCACAGATACGCAGTATTTT
d_gene: TRBD2
j_gene: TRBJ2-3
v_gene: TRBV6-4
abundance: NA

CDR3aa: CASYIPTGGRDTQYF
CDR3nt: TGTGCCAGCTATATTCCGACAGGGGGCCGAGATACGCAGTATTTT
d_gene: TRBD1
j_gene: TRBJ2-3
v_gene: TRBV5-4
abundance: once

CDR3aa: CATSRDRVSLNTEAFF
CDR3nt: TGTGCCACCAGCAGAGATCGGGTCAGCTTGAACACTGAAGCTTTCTTT
d_gene: NA
j_gene: TRBJ1-1
v_gene: TRBV15
abundance: NA

CDR3aa: CASSFLGGNYGYTF
CDR3nt: TGTGCCAGCAGCTTCCTCGGGGGGAACTATGGCTACACCTTC
d_gene: NA
j_gene: TRBJ1-2
v_gene: TRBV7-2
abundance: once

CDR3aa: CATSRDLPGQVSETQYF
CDR3nt: TGTGCCACCAGCAGAGACCTTCCGGGACAGGTTTCGGAGACCCAGTACTTC
d_gene: TRBD1
j_gene: TRBJ2-5
v_gene: TRBV15
abundance: NA

CDR3aa: CASSPPGQGGRNTEAFF
CDR3nt: TGTGCCAGCTCACCACCGGGACAGGGAGGGAGGAACACTGAAGCTTTCTTT
d_gene: TRBD1
j_gene: TRBJ1-1
v_gene: TRBV18
abundance: NA

CDR3aa: CASSPTVLNTEAFF
CDR3nt: TGTGCCAGCAGCCCGACCGTCCTGAACACTGAAGCTTTCTTT
d_gene: NA
j_gene: TRBJ1-1
v_gene: TRBV5-6
abundance: NA

CDR3aa: CASSREIGGRNQPQHF
CDR3nt: TGTGCCAGCAGCCGGGAGATAGGGGGCCGGAATCAGCCCCAGCATTTT
d_gene: TRBD1
j_gene: TRBJ1-5
v_gene: TRBV7-9
abundance: NA

CDR3aa: CASSLSGVVYSPLHF
CDR3nt: TGTGCCAGCAGCTTGTCCGGAGTGGTTTATTCACCCCTCCACTTT
d_gene: NA
j_gene: TRBJ1-6
v_gene: TRBV5-8
abundance: NA

CDR3aa: CASSLTGGEGYTF
CDR3nt: TGTGCCAGCAGTTTAACAGGGGGCGAGGGCTACACCTTC
d_gene: TRBD1
j_gene: TRBJ1-2
v_gene: TRBV27
abundance: few

CDR3aa: CASKQTGGMYEQFF
CDR3nt: TGTGCCAGTAAACAGACAGGGGGGATGTATGAGCAGTTCTTC
d_gene: TRBD1
j_gene: TRBJ2-1
v_gene: TRBV19
abundance: NA

CDR3aa: CARSLEREAGGRETQYF
CDR3nt: TGTGCCAGAAGCTTGGAACGGGAAGCGGGGGGGCGGGAGACCCAGTACTTC
d_gene: TRBD2
j_gene: TRBJ2-5
v_gene: TRBV5-3
abundance: NA

CDR3aa: CASSLSGRRYEQYF
CDR3nt: TGTGCTAGCAGCTTAAGCGGCAGGAGGTACGAGCAGTACTTC
d_gene: NA
j_gene: TRBJ2-7
v_gene: TRBV7-7
abundance: NA

CDR3aa: CAWSLGGGAREQFF
CDR3nt: TGTGCCTGGAGTCTGGGCGGGGGGGCCCGTGAGCAGTTCTTC
d_gene: TRBD2
j_gene: TRBJ2-1
v_gene: TRBV30
abundance: NA

CDR3aa: CASSLNQGPGANVLTF
CDR3nt: TGCGCCAGCAGCCTAAACCAGGGACCTGGGGCCAACGTCCTGACTTTC
d_gene: NA
j_gene: TRBJ2-6
v_gene: TRBV5-1
abundance: NA

CDR3aa: CASSRREQLNTEAFF
CDR3nt: TGCGCCAGCAGCCGACGGGAACAGCTGAACACTGAAGCTTTCTTT
d_gene: NA
j_gene: TRBJ1-1
v_gene: TRBV4-1
abundance: NA

CDR3aa: CASRILQGRTEAFF
CDR3nt: TGTGCCAGCAGGATCCTACAGGGACGCACTGAAGCTTTCTTT
d_gene: NA
j_gene: TRBJ1-1
v_gene: TRBV2
abundance: NA

CDR3aa: CASSYDRAGNTIYF
CDR3nt: TGTGCCAGCAGTTACGACAGGGCAGGAAACACCATATATTTT
d_gene: TRBD1
j_gene: TRBJ1-3
v_gene: TRBV6-5
abundance: NA

CDR3aa: CASSGPSRGQGPNNYGYTF
CDR3nt: TGTGCCAGCAGTGGGCCTAGCCGGGGCCAAGGGCCTAATAACTATGGCTACACCTTC
d_gene: NA
j_gene: TRBJ1-2
v_gene: TRBV28
abundance: NA

CDR3aa: CASSYAVGETQYF
CDR3nt: TGTGCCAGCAGTTACGCCGTGGGAGAGACCCAGTACTTC
d_gene: NA
j_gene: TRBJ2-5
v_gene: TRBV2
abundance: NA